The 26 T cell receptor beta chains presented below share a single source sample, sequenced in a study of cytomegalovirus exposure and HLA in healthy donors. 60 Vbeta and 13 Jbeta primers were used in PCR. The method was immunoSEQ multiplex PCR; TCRdb's version includes in-frame clones alone and lacks a portion of them. In the table there are 100,000 to 150,000 clones, more than 80% of which are singletons. The sequenced sample consisted of PBMCs. The receptors come from a young man in good health and CMV-seropositive.

The DNA of the CDR3 is TGTGCCAGCAGCTTAATCCCGGGACAGGAAGCCGGGGAGCTGTTTTTT. This codes for CASSLIPGQEAGELFF. The chain has TRBV7-2 and TRBJ2-2; 8 bases line up with TRBD1. CDR3 length: 16 amino acids. Per the germline V gene, CDR1 is SGHTA and CDR2 is FQGNSA. Trimming took 2 bases from V and 6 from J; bases not matched to a gene: 8.

This clone showed up just a few times. The chain carries TRBV18 and TRBJ2-2, with 8 bases identical to TRBD2. J gave up 0 bases and V 6 bases, and 6 bases lay outside the gene matches. The V gene's germline CDR1 is KGHSH and CDR2 LQKENI. This CDR3 comprises 16 residues. CDR3 region: CASSRGGNANTGELFF. CDR3 nucleotide sequence: TGTGCCAGCTCTCGGGGGGGCAATGCGAACACCGGGGAGCTGTTTTTT.

The chain employs TRBV9 and TRBJ2-7; no reliable D call. V was shortened by 0 bases and J by 6 bases, with 13 bases between the two germline ends. Germline-derived CDR1 and CDR2 are SGDLS and YYNGEE. The CDR3 loop spans 14 amino acids. CDR3 in amino acids: CASSVATPLTEQYF. CDR3 sequence (DNA): TGTGCCAGCAGCGTAGCTACCCCGCTTACCGAGCAGTACTTC.

This chain connects TRBV9 to TRBJ1-4; the D is unclear. V gave up 4 bases and J gave up 4 bases, with 14 bases separating them. The CDR3 extends over 15 amino acids. The germline V gene has CDR1 SGDLS and CDR2 YYNGEE. The CDR3 nucleotides read TGTGCCAGCAGCCGTAGGCATGGAGATAATGAAAAACTGTTTTTT. Translated: CASSRRHGDNEKLFF.

This chain uses TRBV2 with TRBJ1-1; 9 nucleotides align to TRBD1. From germline, CDR1 is SNHLY and CDR2 FYNNEI. There are 16 residues in the CDR3. V dropped 6 bases and J dropped 1; count of bases not matched to a gene: 9. CDR3 sequence reads: CASSSRDRVSNTEAFF. The CDR3 coding sequence is TGTGCCAGCAGCTCCCGGGACAGGGTCTCGAACACTGAAGCTTTCTTT.

In this sample, this clone turned up a few times. DNA of the CDR3: TGTGCCAGCAGCCCAAACCCGACACAGCCCCAGCATTTT. Translated: CASSPNPTQPQHF. This chain links TRBV11-1 with TRBJ1-5; D is unresolved. There are 13 residues in the CDR3. V lost 5 bases and J 7 bases, leaving 12 bases between the germline ends. CDR1 SGHAT and CDR2 FQDESV come from the germline V gene (reference sequence).

The J gene is TRBJ1-1, the V gene TRBV11-3; D is perhaps TRBD1 (6 bases). V gave up 1 base and J gave up 8 bases, with 11 bases separating them. In germline, CDR1 is SGHNT, CDR2 YENEEA. The CDR3 loop spans 13 amino acids. CDR3 nucleotides: TGTGCCAGCAGCTTAGGGACAGAACGGGAAGCTTTCTTT. It encodes CASSLGTEREAFF.

The chain combines TRBV30 with TRBJ1-2; TRBD1 might be the D (6 bases). Germline-derived CDR1 and CDR2 are GTSNPN and SVGIG (reference sequence). This CDR3 contains 14 residues. Trimming shortened V by 5 bases and J by 3 bases, and 16 bases separated the two germline ends. CDR3 in DNA: TGTGCCTGGGGACAGTCGCAGGCCGACTATGGCTACACCTTC. Protein: CAWGQSQADYGYTF.

The CDR3 is CASSRSGGQADTQYF. The CDR3 DNA follows: TGTGCCAGCAGCCGGAGCGGGGGGCAAGCAGATACGCAGTATTTT. V is TRBV7-3 and J is TRBJ2-3, with 9 bases aligning to TRBD2. Germline CDR1 is SGHTA and CDR2 is FQGTGA. After removal of 5 bases from V and 4 bases from J, the junction contained 7 bases not matched to a gene. The CDR3 has 15 residues.

The chain joins TRBV6-5 to TRBJ2-1; tentatively, D is TRBD2 (6 bases). Trimming left V 5 bases short and J 0 bases short, with 11 bases between. This CDR3 region has 15 residues. Germline assignment: CDR1 MNHEY and CDR2 SVGAGI. This CDR3 is CASSLASVSYNEQFF. CDR3 nucleotide sequence: TGTGCCAGCAGTCTAGCGTCTGTCTCCTACAATGAGCAGTTCTTC.

The chain carries TRBV4-1 and TRBJ1-2; D not certain. Germline loops: CDR1 MGHRA, CDR2 YSYEKL. Trimming pared 0 bases from V and 5 bases from J, leaving 13 bases between. CDR3 size: 15 residues. CDR3 sequence reads: CASSQELMQAYGYTF. Here the CDR3 DNA reads TGCGCCAGCAGCCAAGAATTGATGCAGGCGTATGGCTACACCTTC.

The rearrangement joins TRBV27 to TRBJ2-3, with D perhaps TRBD1 (6 bases). The CDR3 totals 16 residues. Germline lookup yields CDR1 MNHEY and CDR2 SMNVEV (reference sequence). Trimming took 3 bases from V and 1 from J, leaving 14 bases between them. The CDR3 sequence is CASSFWGTRGTDTQYF. The CDR3 region has the DNA TGTGCCAGCAGTTTCTGGGGGACAAGGGGCACAGATACGCAGTATTTT.

The J gene is TRBJ1-4, the V gene TRBV5-5; weak D call: TRBD1 (6 bases). CDR3 length: 15 residues. Trimming cost V 0 bases and J 8 bases, with 14 bases left between them. Germline CDR1 SGHKS, CDR2 YYEKEE (reference sequence). CDR3 DNA: TGTGCCAGCAGCTTGGAACAGGGATTCGGGGAAAAACTGTTTTTT. Translated, it gives CASSLEQGFGEKLFF.

This chain connects TRBV30 to TRBJ1-5; 8 bases match TRBD1. The CDR3 totals 14 residues. With 5 bases clipped from V and 5 bases from J, the junction kept 8 bases outside the gene matches. The germline gives CDR1 GTSNPN, CDR2 SVGIG (reference sequence). The CDR3 nucleotides are TGTGCCTGGGGGCTGACAGGGGTTTATCAGCCCCAGCATTTT. Encoded protein: CAWGLTGVYQPQHF.

The chain employs TRBV6-6 and TRBJ1-6; 7 bases map to TRBD1. V gave up 2 bases and J gave up 7 bases; unmatched junction bases: 2. Germline loops: CDR1 MNHNY, CDR2 SVGAGI (reference sequence). This CDR3 is built from 14 residues. Here the CDR3 reads CASSYGQENSPLHF. The CDR3 DNA reads as TGTGCCAGCAGTTACGGACAGGAAAATTCACCCCTCCACTTT.

V usage is TRBV5-1 and J usage is TRBJ2-3, with 9 positions matching TRBD1. Germline V gene sequence: CDR1 SGHRS, CDR2 YFSETQ. Trimming took 0 bases from V and 10 from J; bases not matched to a gene: 6. This CDR3 is 14 amino acids long. The CDR3 DNA sequence: TGCGCCAGCAGCTTGGATCCCGGGACAGGGTCGCAGTATTTT. It translates to CASSLDPGTGSQYF.

The rearrangement links TRBV6-1 to TRBJ1-5, with D tentatively TRBD1 (5 bases). CDR1 MNHNS and CDR2 SASEGT come from the germline V gene. This CDR3 has 12 amino acids. Trimming took 5 bases from V and 4 from J, leaving 6 bases between them. The CDR3 DNA reads as TGTGCCAGCAGTCCAGGGAATCAGCCCCAGCATTTT. Its protein is CASSPGNQPQHF.

The V gene is TRBV19, the J gene TRBJ1-1; D may be TRBD1 (5 bases). Trimming left V 7 bases short and J 4 bases short, with 13 bases between. Germline V gene lookup returns CDR1 LNHDA and CDR2 SQIVND (reference sequence). The CDR3 runs to 13 residues. The chain's CDR3 is CASNPRDFTEAFF. The CDR3 DNA is TGTGCCAGTAATCCCCGGGACTTCACTGAAGCTTTCTTT.

The chain recombines TRBV28 with TRBJ2-5; D not certain. Germline V gives CDR1 MDHEN, CDR2 SYDVKM. This CDR3 spans 14 amino acids. V lost 3 bases and J 2 bases, leaving 10 bases between the germline ends. The CDR3 coding sequence is TGTGCCAGCAGTTTTTTGCCAGAACAAGAGACCCAGTACTTC. Translated: CASSFLPEQETQYF.

V usage is TRBV6-1 and J usage is TRBJ1-5, with D possibly TRBD1 on 5 matching bases. In germline, CDR1 is MNHNS, CDR2 SASEGT. The CDR3 loop spans 14 amino acids. The V and J ends lost 5 bases and 0 bases respectively, with 8 bases between them. The CDR3 DNA reads TGTGCCAGCAGTCGACAGAGTAGCAATCAGCCCCAGCATTTT. Residues: CASSRQSSNQPQHF.

J is TRBJ2-5 and V is TRBV9, with 7 bases fitting TRBD2. From germline, CDR1 is SGDLS and CDR2 YYNGEE. V shed 2 bases and J 1 base; nucleotides not matched to a gene: 8. CDR3 size: 16 residues. This CDR3 reads CASSVTRTSSQETQYF. Written as DNA, the CDR3 is TGTGCCAGCAGCGTGACCAGGACTAGTTCCCAAGAGACCCAGTACTTC.

The chain combines TRBV5-1 with TRBJ2-5; 8 bases map to TRBD1. This CDR3 has 13 amino acids. V was pared by 6 bases and J by 5 bases, with 6 bases of the junction left unmatched. The V gene's germline CDR1 is SGHRS and CDR2 YFSETQ. CDR3 amino acids: CASMRTGSETQYF. The CDR3 DNA follows: TGCGCCAGCATGAGGACAGGGAGCGAGACCCAGTACTTC. Full variable domain (rest looked up from reference TRBV5-1 and TRBJ2-5): KAGVTQTPRYLIKTRGQQVTLSCSPISGHRSVSWYQQTPGQGLQFLFEYFSETQRNKGNFPGRFSGRQFSNSRSEMNVSTLELGDSALYLCASMRTGSETQYFGPGTRLLVL.

The chain joins TRBV9 to TRBJ2-2; TRBD1 aligns across 12 bases. The germline gives CDR1 SGDLS, CDR2 YYNGEE. The CDR3 is 16 amino acids. J gave up 8 bases and V 0 bases, and 5 bases lay outside the gene matches. This CDR3 reads CASSVVGTGGSGELFF. CDR3 nucleotide sequence: TGTGCCAGCAGCGTAGTCGGGACAGGGGGCTCTGGGGAGCTGTTTTTT.

The V call is TRBV2, the J call TRBJ1-5, with 9 nucleotides matching TRBD1. The CDR3 has 17 residues. From germline, CDR1 is SNHLY and CDR2 FYNNEI. V was pared by 4 bases and J by 1 base, with 8 bases of the junction left unmatched. The CDR3 loop is CASSGGGGTGSNQPQHF. The CDR3 DNA follows: TGTGCCAGCAGTGGGGGAGGAGGGACAGGGAGCAATCAGCCCCAGCATTTT.

This sequence joins TRBV19 and TRBJ1-1, with D perhaps TRBD1 (5 bases). Per germline, CDR1 LNHDA and CDR2 SQIVND (reference sequence). The CDR3 runs to 18 residues. Trimming left V 7 bases short and J 1 base short, with 25 bases between. The CDR3: CASTSSRGKRYANTEAFF. The CDR3 coding sequence is TGTGCCAGTACCTCATCTAGGGGAAAGAGGTACGCGAACACTGAAGCTTTCTTT. Based on the CDR3 plus reference TRBV19 and TRBJ1-1, the full variable domain is DGGITQSPKYLFRKEGQNVTLSCEQNLNHDAMYWYRQDPGQGLRLIYYSQIVNDFQKGDIAEGYSVSREKKESFPLTVTSAQKNPTAFYLCASTSSRGKRYANTEAFFGQGTRLTVV.

The rearrangement uses TRBV7-9 and TRBJ2-1; no clear D gene. The germline V gene has CDR1 SEHNR and CDR2 FQNEAQ (reference sequence). The CDR3 extends over 14 amino acids. V was cut by 5 bases and J by 0 bases, with 8 bases left in between. The CDR3 bases are TGTGCCAGCAGCCGCGGAAGCTCCTACAATGAGCAGTTCTTC. Translation gives CASSRGSSYNEQFF. Drawing the rest from reference TRBV7-9 and TRBJ2-1, the complete variable domain is DTGVSQNPRHKITKRGQNVTFRCDPISEHNRLYWYRQTLGQGPEFLTYFQNEAQLEKSRLLSDRFSAERPKGSFSTLEIQRTEQGDSAMYLCASSRGSSYNEQFFGPGTRLTVL.